Listed below are T cell receptor beta chains from one sample, sequenced in a study of CD8 T cells in Susac syndrome. In TCRdb, the immunoSEQ multiplex PCR reads were re-called with MiXCR into one record per CDR3 protein. Of about 150,000 distinct CDR3 sequences listed, roughly 96% were seen once; the top ten hold 0.095% to 0.14%. The sequencing input was CD4+ T cells from PBMCs. The receptors originated from a human donor with multiple sclerosis. Both conserved end residues are part of each CDR3. Fields, in order: V gene, clone size, CDR3 length, J gene, D gene, CDR3 protein, CDR3 DNA. The D gene is left open where the match is weak. Only some rows state a clone size, as once, few, many or a class for expanded clones.

V gene: TRBV3-1; clone size: -; CDR3 length: 16; J gene: TRBJ2-1; D gene: TRBD2; CDR3 protein: CASSLVTGLAANEQFF; CDR3 DNA: TGTGCCAGCAGCCTAGTCACGGGACTAGCGGCAAATGAGCAGTTCTTC
V gene: TRBV4-1; clone size: once; CDR3 length: 14; J gene: TRBJ2-1; D gene: -; CDR3 protein: CASSQVSRGDEQFF; CDR3 DNA: TGCGCCAGCAGCCAAGTGTCGAGAGGCGATGAGCAGTTCTTC
V gene: TRBV18; clone size: -; CDR3 length: 15; J gene: TRBJ2-1; D gene: -; CDR3 protein: CASSPTGSLYNEQFF; CDR3 DNA: TGTGCCAGCTCACCTACCGGGTCCCTTTACAATGAGCAGTTCTTC
V gene: TRBV20-1; clone size: -; CDR3 length: 11; J gene: TRBJ2-7; D gene: -; CDR3 protein: CSATGSHEQYF; CDR3 DNA: TGCAGTGCTACTGGGTCCCACGAGCAGTACTTC
V gene: TRBV5-1; clone size: -; CDR3 length: 14; J gene: TRBJ1-4; D gene: -; CDR3 protein: CASSLVSEREKLFF; CDR3 DNA: TGCGCCAGCAGCTTGGTGTCAGAACGTGAAAAACTGTTTTTT
V gene: TRBV7-2; clone size: -; CDR3 length: 13; J gene: TRBJ2-3; D gene: -; CDR3 protein: CASSTGNTDTQYF; CDR3 DNA: TGTGCCAGCTCTACAGGGAACACAGATACGCAGTATTTT
V gene: TRBV3-1; clone size: once; CDR3 length: 17; J gene: TRBJ2-1; D gene: TRBD2; CDR3 protein: CASSRQPPSGNMNEQFF; CDR3 DNA: TGTGCCAGCAGCCGCCAGCCCCCTAGCGGGAATATGAATGAGCAGTTCTTC
V gene: TRBV5-1; clone size: -; CDR3 length: 15; J gene: TRBJ2-7; D gene: -; CDR3 protein: CASSLEAASPWEQYF; CDR3 DNA: TGCGCCAGCAGCTTGGAGGCGGCATCACCGTGGGAGCAGTACTTC
V gene: TRBV3-1; clone size: once; CDR3 length: 12; J gene: TRBJ1-6; D gene: -; CDR3 protein: CASSDRKGPLHF; CDR3 DNA: TGTGCCAGCAGCGACCGAAAGGGGCCCCTCCACTTT
V gene: TRBV20-1; clone size: -; CDR3 length: 15; J gene: TRBJ1-6; D gene: -; CDR3 protein: CSAVPARGSNSPLHF; CDR3 DNA: TGCAGTGCCGTTCCCGCCCGGGGGTCCAATTCACCCCTCCACTTT
V gene: TRBV3-1; clone size: -; CDR3 length: 14; J gene: TRBJ2-1; D gene: -; CDR3 protein: CASSQAGRYNEQFF; CDR3 DNA: TGTGCCAGCAGCCAAGCCGGACGGTACAATGAGCAGTTCTTC
V gene: TRBV7-9; clone size: -; CDR3 length: 15; J gene: TRBJ1-2; D gene: -; CDR3 protein: CASSHGRLANYGYTF; CDR3 DNA: TGTGCCAGCAGCCATGGACGGCTAGCTAACTATGGCTACACCTTC
V gene: TRBV13; clone size: once; CDR3 length: 15; J gene: TRBJ2-3; D gene: TRBD2; CDR3 protein: CASTSVIAGAYTQYF; CDR3 DNA: TGTGCCAGCACCTCAGTGATAGCGGGCGCGTATACGCAGTATTTT
V gene: TRBV30; clone size: -; CDR3 length: 13; J gene: TRBJ1-5; D gene: -; CDR3 protein: CAWKSRANQPQHF; CDR3 DNA: TGTGCCTGGAAGTCCAGGGCTAATCAGCCCCAGCATTTT
V gene: TRBV7-9; clone size: -; CDR3 length: 14; J gene: TRBJ2-3; D gene: -; CDR3 protein: CASSLGGGLDTQYF; CDR3 DNA: TGTGCCAGCAGTCTAGGCGGAGGGCTAGATACGCAGTATTTT
V gene: TRBV12-3/TRBV12-4; clone size: -; CDR3 length: 13; J gene: TRBJ2-7; D gene: -; CDR3 protein: CASFESGGYEQYF; CDR3 DNA: TGTGCCAGCTTCGAGTCCGGGGGTTACGAGCAGTACTTC
V gene: TRBV12-3/TRBV12-4; clone size: -; CDR3 length: 14; J gene: TRBJ2-5; D gene: -; CDR3 protein: CASSFRSQQETQYF; CDR3 DNA: TGTGCCAGCAGTTTTAGAAGCCAGCAAGAGACCCAGTACTTC
V gene: TRBV9; clone size: -; CDR3 length: 13; J gene: TRBJ1-5; D gene: TRBD1; CDR3 protein: CASSVGQNQPQHF; CDR3 DNA: TGTGCCAGCAGCGTGGGACAGAATCAGCCCCAGCATTTT
V gene: TRBV24-1; clone size: once; CDR3 length: 15; J gene: TRBJ2-2; D gene: -; CDR3 protein: CATSGGRPNTGELFF; CDR3 DNA: TGTGCCACCAGTGGAGGACGGCCGAACACCGGGGAGCTGTTTTTT
V gene: TRBV7-3; clone size: -; CDR3 length: 14; J gene: TRBJ1-2; D gene: TRBD1; CDR3 protein: CASSLGQDLYGYTF; CDR3 DNA: TGTGCCAGCAGCTTGGGACAGGATCTCTATGGCTACACCTTC
V gene: TRBV20-1; clone size: -; CDR3 length: 15; J gene: TRBJ1-5; D gene: TRBD1; CDR3 protein: CSASGTGVSNQPQHF; CDR3 DNA: TGCAGTGCTAGCGGGACAGGGGTCAGCAATCAGCCCCAGCATTTT
V gene: TRBV9; clone size: -; CDR3 length: 16; J gene: TRBJ1-3; D gene: -; CDR3 protein: CASSVAGLSSGNTIYF; CDR3 DNA: TGTGCCAGCAGCGTAGCCGGCCTGAGCTCTGGAAACACCATATATTTT